This entry lists 9 T cell receptor beta chains sequenced from one sample in a study of cytomegalovirus exposure and HLA in healthy donors. The PCR was carried out with 60 Vbeta primers and 13 Jbeta primers. Only in-frame clones appear in the TCRdb table, and some are missing; sequencing was by immunoSEQ multiplex PCR. The profile covers around 150,000 clones, with less than 80% appearing a single time and less than 5% taken by the ten largest. Sequencing was carried out using PBMCs. These receptors all stem from a man aged 50 to 59 in good health and CMV-seropositive.

This chain joins TRBV6-5 and TRBJ2-7; D possibly corresponds to TRBD1 (5 bases). The CDR3 length is 13 residues. Germline CDR1 MNHEY, CDR2 SVGAGI. Trimming removed 6 bases at V and 1 base at J, with 10 bases between. The CDR3 sequence is CASSPDRSYEQYF. CDR3 nucleotide sequence: TGTGCCAGCAGCCCAGACAGATCCTACGAGCAGTACTTC.

This clone was observed a single time. This chain links TRBV5-4 with TRBJ1-2, with TRBD1 matching 7 bases. The CDR3 covers 14 residues. Trimming cost V 6 bases and J 7 bases; bases outside gene matches: 12. Germline-derived CDR1 and CDR2 are SGHNT and YYREEE (reference sequence). This chain's CDR3 is CASTSRKGATGYTF. CDR3 sequence (DNA): TGTGCCAGCACCTCGAGGAAGGGGGCGACTGGCTACACCTTC.

The chain recombines TRBV29-1 with TRBJ2-7, with D possibly matching TRBD2 (6 bases). V shed 7 bases and J shed 2 bases, with 9 bases lying between them. Germline CDR1 SQVTM, CDR2 ANQGSEA. The CDR3 runs to 11 residues. In DNA, the CDR3 is TGCAGCGGGGGGGTGACCTACGAGCAGTACTTC. It is translated as CSGGVTYEQYF.

This chain joins TRBV19 and TRBJ1-5, with TRBD1 matching 12 bases. V was pared by 1 base and J by 7 bases, with 2 bases of the junction left unmatched. The CDR3 length is 15 residues. Germline CDR1 and CDR2: LNHDA and SQIVND (reference sequence). In DNA, the CDR3 is TGTGCCAGTAGTATAGGCGGGACAGGGGGCCAGCCCCAGCATTTT. Its protein is CASSIGGTGGQPQHF.

This chain uses TRBV6-6 with TRBJ2-3, with a weak D call TRBD2 (5 bases). Germline values: CDR1 MNHNY, CDR2 SVGAGI (reference sequence). There are 14 residues in the CDR3. Trimming removed 4 bases at V and 0 bases at J, with 8 bases between. CDR3 coding DNA: TGTGCCAGCAGTTCGGGGAGTAGCACAGATACGCAGTATTTT. This codes for CASSSGSSTDTQYF.

The V gene is TRBV5-4, the J gene TRBJ2-1; 12 nucleotides line up with TRBD2. The CDR3 has 15 residues. Germline V gene data show CDR1 as SGHNT and CDR2 as YYREEE (reference sequence). V dropped 4 bases and J dropped 7; count of bases not matched to a gene: 6. CDR3: CASSPGTSGPNEQFF. For the CDR3, the DNA is TGTGCCAGCAGCCCCGGGACTAGCGGGCCGAATGAGCAGTTCTTC. Together with reference TRBV5-4 and TRBJ2-1, the CDR3 gives the full variable domain: ETGVTQSPTHLIKTRGQQVTLRCSSQSGHNTVSWYQQALGQGPQFIFQYYREEENGRGNFPPRFSGLQFPNYSSELNVNALELDDSALYLCASSPGTSGPNEQFFGPGTRLTVL.

The chain combines TRBV7-2 with TRBJ1-1; tentative D call: TRBD1 (5 bases). Germline values: CDR1 SGHTA, CDR2 FQGNSA. The V end was cut by 8 bases, the J end by 1 base, with 8 bases between. This CDR3 is built from 12 residues. The CDR3 spells CASRRANTEAFF. For the CDR3, the DNA is TGTGCCAGCCGCAGGGCGAACACTGAAGCTTTCTTT. Full variable domain (rest looked up from reference TRBV7-2 and TRBJ1-1): GAGVSQSPSNKVTEKGKDVELRCDPISGHTALYWYRQSLGQGLEFLIYFQGNSAPDKSGLPSDRFSAERTGGSVSTLTIQRTQQEDSAVYLCASRRANTEAFFGQGTRLTVV.

This rearrangement joins TRBV5-6 to TRBJ2-1, with TRBD2 matching 14 bases. This CDR3 comprises 16 residues. Germline V CDR1 and CDR2: SGHDT, YYEEEE. Trimming removed 2 bases from V and 10 bases from J; junction bases left unmatched: 8. The CDR3 DNA sequence: TGTGCCAGCAGCTTTCGACTAGCGGGGGGGAGAGGCGAGCAGTTCTTC. This gives the protein CASSFRLAGGRGEQFF.

The V and J genes are TRBV12-5 and TRBJ1-2; weak D call: TRBD1 (6 bases). CDR1 and CDR2 from the germline V gene are LGHNT and FRNRAP. Trimming left V 2 bases short and J 7 bases short, with 11 bases between. The CDR3 length is 13 residues. CDR3 nucleotides: TGTGCTAGTGGTTTGCCGGGACACCCTGGCTACACCTTC. Residues: CASGLPGHPGYTF.